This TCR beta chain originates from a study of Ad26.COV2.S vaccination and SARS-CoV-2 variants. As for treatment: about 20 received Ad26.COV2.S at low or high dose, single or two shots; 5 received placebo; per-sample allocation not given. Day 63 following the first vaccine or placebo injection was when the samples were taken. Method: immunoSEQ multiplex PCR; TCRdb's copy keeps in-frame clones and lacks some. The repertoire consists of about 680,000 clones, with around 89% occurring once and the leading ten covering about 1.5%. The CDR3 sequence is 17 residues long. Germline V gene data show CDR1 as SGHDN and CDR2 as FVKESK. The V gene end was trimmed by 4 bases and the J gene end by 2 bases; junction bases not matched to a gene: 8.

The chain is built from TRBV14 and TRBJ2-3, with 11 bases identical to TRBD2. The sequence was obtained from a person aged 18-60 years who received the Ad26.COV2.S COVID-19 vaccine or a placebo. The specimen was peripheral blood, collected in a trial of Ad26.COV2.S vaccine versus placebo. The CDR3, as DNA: TGTGCCAGCAGCCCCCGACAGACTAGCGGGAACACAGATACGCAGTATTTT. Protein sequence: CASSPRQTSGNTDTQYF.